These 10 T cell receptor beta chains came from one sample sequenced in a study of graft-versus-host responses after intestinal transplantation. Antigens of these TCRs are unknown. The assay was immunoSEQ multiplex PCR, and TCRdb's table has in-frame clones only and misses some. This repertoire shows some 90,000 clones, just under 95% found once; its top ten account for about 0.29%. The material was unstimulated CD4+ T cells sorted from spleen or lymph node cells, obtained before intestinal transplant. Receptors were obtained from a human donor who received an intestinal transplant.

The CDR3 coding sequence is TGTGCCAGTAGTTCCAGGGGTGGAATAGGGAGCAATCAGCCCCAGCATTTT. Its protein product is CASSSRGGIGSNQPQHF. This rearrangement joins TRBV19 to TRBJ1-5; maybe TRBD1 (6 bases). The CDR3 has 17 amino acids. Germline assignment: CDR1 LNHDA and CDR2 SQIVND (reference sequence). Trimming stripped 5 bases from V and 1 base from J, with 18 bases between.

J is TRBJ2-1 and V is TRBV4-1, with 14 bases aligning to TRBD2. CDR3 length: 18 amino acids. The junction had 5 bases not matched to a gene; V was cut back by 3 bases and J by 1 base. Germline V gene data show CDR1 as MGHRA and CDR2 as YSYEKL. The CDR3 reads CASSQGLAGASSYNEQFF. The CDR3 DNA sequence: TGCGCCAGCAGCCAGGGACTAGCGGGAGCAAGTTCCTACAATGAGCAGTTCTTC.

V and J are TRBV7-9 and TRBJ1-1, with 10 bases matching TRBD1. The CDR3 is 17 residues long. The germline gives CDR1 SEHNR, CDR2 FQNEAQ (reference sequence). Germline trimming cut 4 bases from V and 0 bases from J; bases unmatched to any gene: 8. The CDR3 loop reads CASSSGAGQGMNTEAFF. As DNA, the CDR3 is TGTGCCAGCAGCTCTGGAGCGGGACAGGGGATGAACACTGAAGCTTTCTTT.

This clone was recorded only once. CDR3 coding DNA: TGCGCCAGCAGCCTCGCGGGAATCTACGAGCAGTACTTC. Protein sequence: CASSLAGIYEQYF. The chain links TRBV5-1 to TRBJ2-7; D possibly corresponds to TRBD2 (6 bases). V lost 4 bases and J lost 3, with 11 bases in between. The CDR3 runs to 13 residues. Germline V gives CDR1 SGHRS, CDR2 YFSETQ.

The chain couples TRBV10-1 to TRBJ2-1; 11 bases are shared with TRBD2. Germline CDR1 is WNHNN and CDR2 is SYGVQD (reference sequence). J was trimmed by 8 bases and V by 1 base; bases with no gene match: 7. The CDR3 loop spans 16 amino acids. CDR3 DNA sequence: TGCGCCAGCAGTGAGTTTAGCGGGAGGGCCATCGATGAGCAGTTCTTC. Translating it yields CASSEFSGRAIDEQFF.

The chain links TRBV30 to TRBJ1-1, with unresolved D. The CDR3 has 12 residues. Germline CDR1 is GTSNPN and CDR2 is SVGIG (reference sequence). The ends were cut back, 2 bases at V and 4 bases at J, with 8 bases in the middle. This chain's CDR3 is CAWSPKTTEAFF. CDR3 sequence (DNA): TGTGCCTGGAGTCCCAAAACCACTGAAGCTTTCTTT. Variable domain in full (rest from reference TRBV30 and TRBJ1-1): SQTIHQWPATLVQPVGSPLSLECTVEGTSNPNLYWYRQAAGRGLQLLFYSVGIGQISSEVPQNLSASRPQDRQFILSSKKLLLSDSGFYLCAWSPKTTEAFFGQGTRLTVV.

The J gene is TRBJ1-1, the V gene TRBV6-5; maybe TRBD1 (5 bases). The germline V gene encodes CDR1 MNHEY and CDR2 SVGAGI. The V end was cut by 0 bases, the J end by 4 bases, with 12 bases between. The CDR3 has 15 amino acids. In DNA form, the CDR3 reads TGTGCCAGCAGTTACTCGAGGGGAATGGGCACTGAAGCTTTCTTT. It codes for CASSYSRGMGTEAFF.

The chain recombines TRBV5-1 with TRBJ2-3; TRBD2 matches at 9 bases. The J segment lost 2 bases and the V segment lost 4 bases, leaving 11 bases of the junction unmatched. CDR1 is SGHRS, CDR2 YFSETQ, per germline. This CDR3 is built from 17 residues. CDR3 DNA sequence: TGCGCCAGCAGCCGCGACGTTTTAGCGGGAGTCACAGATACGCAGTATTTT. Residues: CASSRDVLAGVTDTQYF.

V usage is TRBV5-1 and J usage is TRBJ2-4; possibly TRBD1 for D (7 bases). Deletions cut 2 bases from V and 4 bases from J, with 19 bases between. Germline CDR1 reads SGHRS; CDR2 reads YFSETQ. This CDR3 has 17 amino acids. CDR3 nucleotides: TGCGCCAGCAGCTTCGGAGGGGGCATAGGTGAGAAAAACATTCAGTACTTC. Translated: CASSFGGGIGEKNIQYF.

The V and J genes are TRBV6-1 and TRBJ2-6; perhaps TRBD1 as D (7 bases). This CDR3 is 19 amino acids long. Germline V gene sequence: CDR1 MNHNS, CDR2 SASEGT. V was shortened by 4 bases and J by 1 base, with 20 bases between the two germline ends. The CDR3 loop is CASSGGSAAGGSGANVLTF. CDR3 nucleotide sequence: TGTGCCAGCAGTGGAGGGAGTGCAGCAGGGGGGTCTGGGGCCAACGTCCTGACTTTC.